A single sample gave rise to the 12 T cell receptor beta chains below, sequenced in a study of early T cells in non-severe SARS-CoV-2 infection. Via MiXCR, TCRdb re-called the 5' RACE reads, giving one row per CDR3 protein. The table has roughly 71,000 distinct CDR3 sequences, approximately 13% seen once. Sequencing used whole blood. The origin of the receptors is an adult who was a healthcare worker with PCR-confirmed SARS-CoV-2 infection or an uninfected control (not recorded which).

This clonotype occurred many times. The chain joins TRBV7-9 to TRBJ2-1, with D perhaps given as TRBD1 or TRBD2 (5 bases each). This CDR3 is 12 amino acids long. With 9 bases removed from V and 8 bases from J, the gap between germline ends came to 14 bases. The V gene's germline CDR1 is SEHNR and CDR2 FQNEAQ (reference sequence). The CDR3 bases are TGTGCCAGTGGGTCGGGGCAGGATGAGCAGTTCTTC. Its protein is CASGSGQDEQFF.

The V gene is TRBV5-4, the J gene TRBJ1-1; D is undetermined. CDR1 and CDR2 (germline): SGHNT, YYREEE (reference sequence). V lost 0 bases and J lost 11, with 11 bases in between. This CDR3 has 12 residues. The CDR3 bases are TGTGCCAGCAGCTTGGGGGCACAGAGGGCTTTCTTT. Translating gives CASSLGAQRAFF.

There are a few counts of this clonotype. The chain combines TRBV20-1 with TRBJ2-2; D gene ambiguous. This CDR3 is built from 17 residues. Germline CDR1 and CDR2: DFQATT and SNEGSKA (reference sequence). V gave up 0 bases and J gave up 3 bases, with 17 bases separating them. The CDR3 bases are TGCAGTGCTAGAGATAGTCCTCATTTGTTGTACACCGGGGAGCTGTTTTTT. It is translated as CSARDSPHLLYTGELFF.

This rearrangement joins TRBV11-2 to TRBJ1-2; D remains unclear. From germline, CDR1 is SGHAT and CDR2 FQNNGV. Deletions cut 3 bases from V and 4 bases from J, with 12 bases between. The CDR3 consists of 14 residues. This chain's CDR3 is CASSFSRRGYGYTF. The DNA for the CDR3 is TGTGCCAGCAGCTTTTCTCGGCGCGGCTATGGCTACACCTTC.

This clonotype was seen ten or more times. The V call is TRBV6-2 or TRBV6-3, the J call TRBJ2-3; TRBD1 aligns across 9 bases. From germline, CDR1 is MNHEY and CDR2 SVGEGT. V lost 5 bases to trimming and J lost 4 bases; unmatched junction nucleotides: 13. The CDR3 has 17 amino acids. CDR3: CASSRETGGVKADTQYF. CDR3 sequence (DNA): TGTGCCAGCAGTCGAGAAACAGGGGGCGTTAAGGCAGATACGCAGTATTTT.

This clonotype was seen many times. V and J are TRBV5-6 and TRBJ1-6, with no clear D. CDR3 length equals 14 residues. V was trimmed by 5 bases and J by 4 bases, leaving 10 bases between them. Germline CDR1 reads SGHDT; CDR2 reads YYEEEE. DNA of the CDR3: TGTGCCAGCAGTCGGGCAGCTTATAATTCACCCCTCCACTTT. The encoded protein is CASSRAAYNSPLHF.

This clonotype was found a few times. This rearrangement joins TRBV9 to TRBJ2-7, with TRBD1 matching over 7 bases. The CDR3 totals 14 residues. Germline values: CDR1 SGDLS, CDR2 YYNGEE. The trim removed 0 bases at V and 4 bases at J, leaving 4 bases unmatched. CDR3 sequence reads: CASSVGQGTYEQYF. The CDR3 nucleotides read TGTGCCAGCAGCGTAGGACAGGGCACGTACGAGCAGTACTTC.

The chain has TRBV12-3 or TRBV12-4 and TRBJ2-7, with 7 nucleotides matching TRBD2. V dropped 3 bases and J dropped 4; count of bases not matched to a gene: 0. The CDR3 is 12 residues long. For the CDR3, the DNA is TGTGCCAGCAGTTTGCGGGGGTACGAGCAGTACTTC. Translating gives CASSLRGYEQYF.

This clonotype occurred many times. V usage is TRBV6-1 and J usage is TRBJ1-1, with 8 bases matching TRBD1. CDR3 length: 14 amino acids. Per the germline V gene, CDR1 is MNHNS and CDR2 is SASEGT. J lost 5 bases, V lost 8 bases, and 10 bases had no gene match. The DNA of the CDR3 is TGTGCCAGCGCCCAGACAGGGGAGGGAACTGAAGCTTTCTTT. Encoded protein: CASAQTGEGTEAFF.

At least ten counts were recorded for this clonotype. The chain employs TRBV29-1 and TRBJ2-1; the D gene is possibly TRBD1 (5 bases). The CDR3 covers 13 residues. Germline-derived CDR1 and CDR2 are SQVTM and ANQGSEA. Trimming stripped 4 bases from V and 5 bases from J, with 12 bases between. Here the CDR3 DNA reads TGCAGCGTTGGGCTCGACAGTCACAATGAGCAGTTCTTC. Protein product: CSVGLDSHNEQFF.

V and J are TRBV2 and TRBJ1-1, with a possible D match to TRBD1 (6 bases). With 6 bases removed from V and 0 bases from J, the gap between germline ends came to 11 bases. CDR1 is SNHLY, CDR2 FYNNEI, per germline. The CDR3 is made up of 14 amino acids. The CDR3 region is CASSRTAMNTEAFF. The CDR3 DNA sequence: TGTGCCAGCAGCCGGACAGCTATGAACACTGAAGCTTTCTTT.

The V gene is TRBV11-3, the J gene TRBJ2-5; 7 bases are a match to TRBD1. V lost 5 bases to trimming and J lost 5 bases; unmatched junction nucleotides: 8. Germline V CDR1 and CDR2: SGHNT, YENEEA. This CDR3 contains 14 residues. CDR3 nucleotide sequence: TGTGCCAGCAGCCACGACAGGGATAAGGAGACCCAGTACTTC. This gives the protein CASSHDRDKETQYF. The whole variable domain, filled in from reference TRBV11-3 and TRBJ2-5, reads EAGVVQSPRYKIIEKKQPVAFWCNPISGHNTLYWYLQNLGQGPELLIRYENEEAVDDSQLPKDRFSAERLKGVDSTLKIQPAELGDSAVYLCASSHDRDKETQYFGPGTRLLVL.